This T cell receptor (beta chain) is from a study of T-cell memory formation after mild COVID-19. Study findings and constraints: Cross-reactive memory seemingly joined, as some responding clones were found in pre-infection memory.

This clonotype was found a few times. What it binds is not known. Researchers used 5'RACE with constant-segment primers to make TCR alpha and TCR beta cDNA libraries that carry sample barcodes and UMIs. MiXCR, applied by TCRdb to the 5' RACE reads, yields one record per CDR3 protein. This table holds more than 300,000 distinct CDR3 sequences, roughly 13% found once. This TCR came from a man between 18 and 29 years old who had mild COVID-19 (a few samples of this study predate the infection). Cell type and time point are not known. The sequencing input was PBMCs or a T cell subset sorted from them (not recorded which).

The CDR3 here is CASSLGRYTEAFF. The CDR3 nucleotides read TGTGCCAGCAGTTTAGGCAGGTATACTGAAGCTTTCTTT. The chain recombines TRBV12-3 or TRBV12-4 with TRBJ1-1; no reliable D call. The germline V and J ends were trimmed by 1 base and 5 bases, with 8 bases remaining between them. The CDR3 covers 13 residues.